This TCR beta chain was retrieved from a study of blood T cells in healthy people across ages (dated by TCRdb to the mid-2010s). About the study as a whole: In model experiments, template switching captured about one uniquely barcoded TCR beta cDNA molecule for every two T cells. To track age-related changes in TCR beta repertoire diversity, the study relied on deep sequencing normalized with unique cDNA molecular identifiers. The donors were split into four age groups: young (average around 17 years), middle-aged (39), aged (around 67) and long-lived (over 80). To avoid experimental bias, donors of different ages were distributed randomly across sequencing lanes. For two donors (one aged 18 to 30 and one aged 80 or older), the study analyzed two additional independent replicas of 1 million unique cDNA reads from the same blood draw.

Library preparation employed 5' RACE. Sequencing took place on an Illumina HiSeq 2500. The second PCR ran for about 6 to 11 cycles and used a J-beta primer mix along with a sample-barcoded 5' primer. A unique molecular identifier was introduced onto each TCR beta cDNA molecule by a template-switch 5' adaptor carrying 12 random nucleotides. Each sample yielded at least 2.5 million CDR3-containing paired-end reads. First-strand cDNA synthesis was performed from all RNA using the Mint cDNA synthesis kit, with priming by a TRBC-specific oligonucleotide. All cDNA was treated with uracil-DNA glycosylase and then went through a first 18-cycle PCR with the universal primers M1SS and BC2_uni_R. The study's own analysis went as follows. Normalization of each sample was performed by random selection of 1 million high-quality reads, each carrying a distinct molecular identifier. Reads with shared molecular identifiers were discarded instead of being binned into consensus sequences. CDR3 identification, clonotype clustering and error correction used MiTCR with a Q25 quality threshold and the strictest error-elimination algorithm. A nonparametric unseen species model with Euler transformation was used to estimate a lower bound on total TCR beta diversity. TCRdb ran its own pipeline on the public reads, namely fastp trimming at Q25 and MiXCR clone calling, and kept in-frame beta chains. Each entry is one CDR3 protein sequence, shown with its most common DNA and genes. The V and J calls and clone size are TCRdb's, not the authors'. This sample is represented by approximately 800,000 distinct CDR3 sequences; around half of them were singletons. The top ten hold 40% to 50% of the sample.

The paper's findings and limits, for the study overall: The CMV infection status of donors was not known, potentially confounding age-related changes in expanded clonotypes. There was a strong correlation between observed TCR beta diversity and the percentage of naive T cells measured by flow cytometry. Estimates of total diversity from one million sequenced T cells were regarded as lower bounds and underestimates. The long-lived group showed more naive CD4+ T cells, fewer expanded clones and increased TCR diversity than the aged group, suggesting age selection. Because profiling used bulk unsorted PBMCs, naive and antigen-experienced compartments could not be compared conclusively. Observed TCR beta diversity per million T cells fell roughly linearly with age, and a significant reduction was already apparent by age approximately 40.

The donors were roughly 38 Caucasian individuals from Russia, aged roughly 6 to 90 years, who were systemically healthy. Approximately 9.3 milliliters of peripheral blood were collected from each donor into EDTA-treated Vacutainer tubes. Ficoll-Paque density-gradient centrifugation was used to isolate PBMCs, with at least 7 million per sample. Trizol reagent was used to extract total RNA from the PBMCs, yielding at least 5.5 micrograms per sample. For every donor, flow cytometry on a PBMC aliquot measured the percentage of naive CD45RAhigh/CD27high T cells. There are 13 amino acids in the CDR3, from cysteine to phenylalanine inclusive. Of the read, only the CDR3 DNA is kept; its 39 bases are in frame from base 1. The germline V gene encodes CDR1 DFQATT and CDR2 SNEGSKA (reference sequence). V is clipped by 1 base and J by 4 bases, and the sequence between their germline boundaries is 10 bases long.

To note about this clonotype: This receptor's antigen is unknown. No much larger clonotype is one base removed from it; base qualities were not supplied.

Sequencing was done on a sample of blood. The source is a man older than 75 in good health. This receptor chain uses TRBV20-1 and TRBJ1-2; D gene: possibly TRBD1, on 5 matching bases. CDR3 region: CSARVGTGYGYTF. The sequenced DNA is TGCAGTGCTAGAGTTGGGACCGGCTATGGCTACACCTTC.